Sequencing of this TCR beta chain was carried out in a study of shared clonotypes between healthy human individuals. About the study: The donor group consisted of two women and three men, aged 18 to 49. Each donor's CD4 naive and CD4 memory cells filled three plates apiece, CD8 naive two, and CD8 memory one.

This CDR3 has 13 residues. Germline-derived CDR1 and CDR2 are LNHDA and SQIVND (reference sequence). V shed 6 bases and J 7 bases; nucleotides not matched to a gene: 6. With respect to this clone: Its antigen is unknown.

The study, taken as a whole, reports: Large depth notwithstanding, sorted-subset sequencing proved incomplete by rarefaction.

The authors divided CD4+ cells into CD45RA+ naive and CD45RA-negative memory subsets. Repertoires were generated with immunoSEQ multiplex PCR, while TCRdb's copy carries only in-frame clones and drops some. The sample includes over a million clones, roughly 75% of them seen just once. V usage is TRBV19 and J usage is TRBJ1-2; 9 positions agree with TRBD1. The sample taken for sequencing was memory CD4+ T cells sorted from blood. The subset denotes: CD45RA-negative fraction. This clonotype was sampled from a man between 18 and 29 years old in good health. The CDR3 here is CASRFRTGAGYTF. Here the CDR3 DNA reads TGTGCCAGTAGGTTCCGGACAGGGGCTGGCTACACCTTC. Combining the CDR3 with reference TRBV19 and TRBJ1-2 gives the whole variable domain DGGITQSPKYLFRKEGQNVTLSCEQNLNHDAMYWYRQDPGQGLRLIYYSQIVNDFQKGDIAEGYSVSREKKESFPLTVTSAQKNPTAFYLCASRFRTGAGYTFGSGTRLTVV.